The rows below give T cell receptor beta chains drawn from one sample of a study of T cell clones after liver transplantation. Sequencing was performed with immunoSEQ multiplex PCR; in TCRdb, only in-frame clones are kept and a portion is missing. This sample has 9,500 to 11,000 clones, with over 55% found just once. Here the sequenced sample was CD4+ T cells from blood, taken roughly 30 months after liver transplant. The origin of the receptors is a human patient who received a liver transplant. The graft donor may account for some of the T cells. Both conserved end residues are part of each CDR3. Fields, in order: clone size, V gene, J gene, D gene, CDR3 protein, CDR3 DNA. A D gene is named only where the DNA matches it firmly. Expanded clones are given a class, and other clones once, few, many or no size at all.

>NA|TRBV7-9|TRBJ1-1|NA
CASSLDGQQAFF
TGTGCCAGCAGCTTAGATGGGCAGCAAGCTTTCTTT
>NA|TRBV6-5|TRBJ1-2|NA
CASSLVAGDNYGYTF
TGTGCCAGCAGTTTAGTGGCAGGGGATAACTATGGCTACACCTTC
>once|TRBV5-1|TRBJ2-2|TRBD2
CASSLELAGGSRATGELFF
TGCGCCAGCAGCTTGGAACTAGCGGGGGGGAGCCGAGCGACCGGGGAGCTGTTTTTT
>NA|TRBV11-2|TRBJ2-5|NA
CASSLGTEGREQETQYF
TGTGCCAGCAGCTTAGGGACCGAGGGACGGGAACAAGAGACCCAGTACTTC
>NA|TRBV2|TRBJ2-2|NA
CASSPFETVSNTGELFF
TGTGCCAGCAGCCCCTTCGAGACAGTTTCGAACACCGGGGAGCTGTTTTTT
>NA|TRBV28|TRBJ1-4|NA
CASSTNTEEEKLFF
TGTGCCAGCAGTACTAACACAGAGGAGGAAAAACTGTTTTTT
>NA|TRBV5-1|TRBJ1-1|NA
CASSFTGNTEAFF
TGCGCCAGCAGCTTCACAGGGAACACTGAAGCTTTCTTT
>once|TRBV10-3|TRBJ1-5|NA
CAISESSDNQPQHF
TGTGCCATCAGTGAGTCTTCAGACAATCAGCCCCAGCATTTT
>NA|TRBV28|TRBJ2-5|NA
CASSLSVGPGSETQYF
TGTGCCAGCAGTTTATCCGTGGGACCCGGGTCAGAGACCCAGTACTTC
>NA|TRBV27|TRBJ2-1|TRBD2
CASSLVRAGGPGEQFF
TGTGCCAGCAGTTTAGTACGAGCGGGAGGGCCGGGTGAGCAGTTCTTC
>NA|TRBV7-9|TRBJ2-5|NA
CASSSTRGLETQYF
TGTGCCAGCAGCTCGACTAGGGGCCTTGAGACCCAGTACTTC
>NA|TRBV9|TRBJ2-3|TRBD2
CASSVGGLAGEDTQYF
TGTGCCAGCAGCGTAGGCGGGCTAGCGGGAGAGGATACGCAGTATTTT
>NA|TRBV5-5|TRBJ2-1|TRBD1
CASSLTGGMNEQFF
TGTGCCAGCAGCCTGACAGGGGGGATGAATGAGCAGTTCTTC
>NA|TRBV29-1|TRBJ1-1|NA
CSVRWGATEAFF
TGCAGCGTGCGTTGGGGGGCCACTGAAGCTTTCTTT
>few|TRBV9|TRBJ2-1|TRBD2
CASSPLGSGKDEQFF
TGTGCCAGCAGCCCCTTGGGTAGCGGGAAGGATGAGCAGTTCTTC
>NA|TRBV27|TRBJ2-1|TRBD1
CASSDEGAPSSYNEQFF
TGTGCCAGCAGTGACGAGGGGGCCCCCAGCTCCTACAATGAGCAGTTCTTC
>NA|TRBV27|TRBJ2-5|NA
CASSLVGAKKETQYF
TGTGCCAGCAGTTTAGTGGGGGCAAAGAAAGAGACCCAGTACTTC
>once|TRBV30|TRBJ1-5|TRBD1
CAWSTRQGSQPQHF
TGTGCCTGGAGTACAAGACAGGGGTCCCAGCCCCAGCATTTT
>few|TRBV2|TRBJ1-1|NA
CASSYVLGTEAFF
TGTGCCAGCAGTTATGTGTTAGGGACTGAAGCTTTCTTT
>NA|TRBV29-1|TRBJ2-1|TRBD1
CSVPAKGDRVGNEQFF
TGCAGCGTTCCTGCAAAAGGGGACAGGGTTGGTAATGAGCAGTTCTTC
>NA|TRBV13|TRBJ1-2|TRBD1
CASSLDGQANYGYTF
TGTGCCAGCAGCTTGGACGGACAGGCTAACTATGGCTACACCTTC
>NA|TRBV4-1|TRBJ1-5|NA
CASSQEITRSNQPQHF
TGCGCCAGCAGCCAAGAAATCACGAGGAGCAATCAGCCCCAGCATTTT
>NA|TRBV6-5|TRBJ2-1|TRBD1
CASSYKSPGQGGEQFF
TGTGCCAGCAGTTACAAAAGCCCGGGACAGGGAGGTGAGCAGTTCTTC
>NA|TRBV30|TRBJ2-2|NA
CAWTPEGAGELFF
TGTGCCTGGACCCCCGAAGGGGCCGGGGAGCTGTTTTTT
>NA|TRBV27|TRBJ2-5|TRBD1
CASAQGAAQETQYF
TGTGCCAGCGCTCAGGGGGCAGCGCAAGAGACCCAGTACTTC
>NA|TRBV5-8|TRBJ1-6|NA
CASSFFTVNHSPLHF
TGTGCCAGCAGCTTTTTTACGGTCAACCATTCACCCCTCCACTTT
>NA|TRBV19|TRBJ1-1|TRBD1
CASSLRGRGTEAFF
TGTGCCAGTAGTCTAAGGGGGCGCGGGACTGAAGCTTTCTTT
>NA|TRBV6-5|TRBJ2-7|NA
CASSEEGERSEQYF
TGTGCCAGCAGTGAAGAGGGGGAGCGCTCGGAGCAGTACTTC
>NA|TRBV5-5|TRBJ2-7|NA
CASSPAWRGGGNYEQYF
TGTGCCAGCAGCCCCGCGTGGAGGGGAGGGGGGAATTACGAGCAGTACTTC
>NA|TRBV19|TRBJ1-1|NA
CASTDVFSGWNTEAFF
TGTGCCAGTACTGATGTCTTTTCGGGGTGGAACACTGAAGCTTTCTTT
>medium-sized|TRBV25-1|TRBJ1-4|NA
CASTEGGAREKLFF
TGTGCCAGCACCGAAGGAGGGGCGCGGGAAAAACTGTTTTTT
>NA|TRBV6-5|TRBJ2-3|TRBD1
CASRWGQGNSDTQYF
TGTGCCAGCAGATGGGGACAGGGTAATTCAGATACGCAGTATTTT
>NA|TRBV7-8|TRBJ2-7|NA
CASTNMISYEQYF
TGTGCCAGCACCAACATGATCTCCTACGAGCAGTACTTC
>NA|TRBV7-9|TRBJ1-1|TRBD1
CASSTKTGGGILEAFF
TGTGCCAGCAGCACCAAGACAGGGGGCGGAATTCTTGAAGCTTTCTTT
>NA|TRBV2|TRBJ1-2|NA
CASSEGNRFGDGYTF
TGTGCCAGCAGTGAAGGGAACAGGTTTGGTGATGGCTACACCTTC
>NA|TRBV18|TRBJ1-2|TRBD1
CASSLDRGIYGYTF
TGTGCCAGCTCACTCGACAGGGGCATCTATGGCTACACCTTC
>NA|TRBV9|TRBJ2-2|TRBD1
CASSGWDRVTGELFF
TGTGCCAGCAGCGGGTGGGACAGGGTCACCGGGGAGCTGTTTTTT
>NA|TRBV6-5|TRBJ1-2|NA
CASSYYGADGYTF
TGTGCCAGCAGTTACTATGGGGCGGATGGCTACACCTTC
>NA|TRBV19|TRBJ1-1|TRBD1
CASSIGGFGQGVGEAFF
TGTGCCAGTAGTATAGGGGGTTTTGGGCAGGGGGTCGGTGAAGCTTTCTTT
>NA|TRBV2|TRBJ2-1|TRBD2
CASSQLAPNEQFF
TGTGCCAGCAGTCAACTAGCGCCGAATGAGCAGTTCTTC
>NA|TRBV25-1|TRBJ2-5|NA
CASSDLDSNWRTQYF
TGTGCCAGCAGTGATCTGGACTCCAATTGGAGGACCCAGTACTTC
>NA|TRBV11-3|TRBJ2-2|NA
CASSSPPGGSDTGELFF
TGTGCCAGCAGCTCACCCCCCGGCGGGTCCGACACCGGGGAGCTGTTTTTT
>once|TRBV7-2|TRBJ1-5|NA
CASSLEDTGNQPQHF
TGTGCCAGCAGCTTGGAAGACACAGGCAATCAGCCCCAGCATTTT
>NA|TRBV5-4|TRBJ1-1|NA
CASSLGEGAEAFF
TGTGCCAGCAGCTTAGGGGAGGGCGCTGAAGCTTTCTTT
>medium-sized|TRBV6-1|TRBJ1-3|NA
CASSPGGADTIYF
TGTGCCAGCAGCCCCGGGGGGGCGGACACCATATATTTT
>NA|TRBV29-1|TRBJ2-2|TRBD1
CSVGQGPTGELFF
TGCAGCGTAGGACAGGGACCCACCGGGGAGCTGTTTTTT
>once|TRBV12-2|TRBJ2-5|NA
CASRPRGEQETQYF
TGTGCAAGTCGCCCTCGGGGGGAGCAAGAGACCCAGTACTTC
>few|TRBV5-5|TRBJ2-2|TRBD1
CASSLGTGGLGELFF
TGTGCCAGCAGCCTAGGGACAGGGGGCCTCGGGGAGCTGTTTTTT
>NA|TRBV5-6|TRBJ1-5|TRBD1
CASSARDSAQPQHF
TGTGCCAGCAGCGCTCGGGACAGCGCCCAGCCCCAGCATTTT
>NA|TRBV7-9|TRBJ2-7|NA
CASSFGLGDEQYF
TGTGCCAGCAGCTTTGGCTTGGGGGACGAGCAGTACTTC
>large|TRBV13|TRBJ1-2|TRBD1
CASSLGTGGYGYTF
TGTGCCAGCAGCTTAGGGACAGGGGGCTATGGCTACACCTTC
>few|TRBV4-3|TRBJ1-4|NA
CASSQDEAAGGEKLFF
TGCGCCAGCAGCCAAGATGAAGCCGCCGGTGGTGAAAAACTGTTTTTT